A selection of T cell receptor beta chains follows, all from one sample in a study of T cell responses to AZD1222 COVID-19 vaccine. Sequencing was performed with immunoSEQ multiplex PCR; in TCRdb, only in-frame clones are kept and a portion is missing. The sample contains around 95,000 clones, 88% of which appear only once. The material was peripheral blood, obtained on day 0 of AZD1222 vaccination. Receptor source: an adult in good health. Each CDR3 is given with its conserved first and last residue. Some rows mark clone size as missing; the rest say once, few, many or name a class of expanded clone.

CDR3aa: CASSLQAGYTF
abundance: -
v_gene: TRBV12-3/TRBV12-4
j_gene: TRBJ1-2
len: 11

CDR3aa: CAMSGSTYEQYF
abundance: -
v_gene: TRBV10-3
j_gene: TRBJ2-7
len: 12

CDR3aa: CASSLLGGVATNEKLFF
abundance: -
v_gene: TRBV5-1
j_gene: TRBJ1-4
len: 17

CDR3aa: CASSYSSGFSYEQYF
abundance: -
v_gene: TRBV6-5
j_gene: TRBJ2-7
len: 15

CDR3aa: CASSLTRIPTDTQYF
abundance: -
v_gene: TRBV6-5
j_gene: TRBJ2-3
len: 15

CDR3aa: CAISDGQNEKLFF
abundance: -
v_gene: TRBV10-3
j_gene: TRBJ1-4
len: 13

CDR3aa: CASSAGTGYQETQYF
abundance: -
v_gene: TRBV9
j_gene: TRBJ2-5
len: 15

CDR3aa: CASSLGQHYQPQHF
abundance: -
v_gene: TRBV28
j_gene: TRBJ1-5
len: 14

CDR3aa: CASTSPGGTDTQYF
abundance: -
v_gene: TRBV19
j_gene: TRBJ2-3
len: 14

CDR3aa: CAISESGLAEATDTQYF
abundance: -
v_gene: TRBV10-3
j_gene: TRBJ2-3
len: 17

CDR3aa: CASSDSAGYQETQYF
abundance: -
v_gene: TRBV2
j_gene: TRBJ2-5
len: 15

CDR3aa: CSVHRAYGYTF
abundance: -
v_gene: TRBV29-1
j_gene: TRBJ1-2
len: 11

CDR3aa: CASSLFGGNQPQHF
abundance: once
v_gene: TRBV5-8
j_gene: TRBJ1-5
len: 14

CDR3aa: CASSVDVSSYEQYF
abundance: once
v_gene: TRBV9
j_gene: TRBJ2-7
len: 14

CDR3aa: CATSRGEVTDTQYF
abundance: -
v_gene: TRBV15
j_gene: TRBJ2-3
len: 14

CDR3aa: CASSQDRTYSYNEQFF
abundance: once
v_gene: TRBV14
j_gene: TRBJ2-1
len: 16

CDR3aa: CAIPREGSNTGELFF
abundance: -
v_gene: TRBV5-1
j_gene: TRBJ2-2
len: 15

CDR3aa: CASKPDLYGYTF
abundance: -
v_gene: TRBV2
j_gene: TRBJ1-2
len: 12

CDR3aa: CASSPPSRVDSSGYTF
abundance: -
v_gene: TRBV18
j_gene: TRBJ1-2
len: 16

CDR3aa: CATSRDRGHHSYEQYF
abundance: -
v_gene: TRBV15
j_gene: TRBJ2-7
len: 16

CDR3aa: CASSVDEGKGEKLFF
abundance: -
v_gene: TRBV9
j_gene: TRBJ1-4
len: 15

CDR3aa: CASSEVGARGEKLFF
abundance: -
v_gene: TRBV9
j_gene: TRBJ1-4
len: 15

CDR3aa: CASSLVNYEQYF
abundance: once
v_gene: TRBV11-2
j_gene: TRBJ2-7
len: 12

CDR3aa: CARSSGQEGEKAFF
abundance: -
v_gene: TRBV19
j_gene: TRBJ1-1
len: 14

CDR3aa: CASSPTSLTELFF
abundance: -
v_gene: TRBV12-3/TRBV12-4
j_gene: TRBJ2-2
len: 13

CDR3aa: CASSQEVMDEKLFF
abundance: -
v_gene: TRBV3-1/TRBV3-2
j_gene: TRBJ1-4
len: 14